These T cell receptor beta chains were read from a single sample in a study of shared clonotypes between healthy human individuals. Some clones are missing from TCRdb's copy, which holds only in-frame ones; the method was immunoSEQ multiplex PCR. The sample records 600,000 to 750,000 clones, about 78% being singletons. Sequenced: memory CD4+ T cells sorted from blood. These receptors all stem from a woman between 25 and 40 years old in good health. Each CDR3 is given with its conserved first and last residue. The D gene is left open where the match is weak. Expanded clones get a size class; other rows say once, few or many, or leave the size out.

v_gene	abundance	j_gene	d_gene	CDR3aa	CDR3nt
TRBV6-5	.	TRBJ2-5	.	CASSPKRETQYF	TGTGCCAGCAGCCCCAAGAGAGAGACCCAGTACTTC
TRBV5-1	.	TRBJ2-7	.	CASSLSQGYEQYF	TGCGCCAGCAGCTTGTCCCAAGGCTACGAGCAGTACTTC
TRBV5-5	.	TRBJ1-1	.	CASSFGGDTEAFF	TGTGCCAGCAGCTTCGGGGGGGACACTGAAGCTTTCTTT
TRBV5-8	.	TRBJ2-5	.	CASSFSKTQYF	TGTGCCAGCAGCTTCAGTAAGACCCAGTACTTC
TRBV5-8	many	TRBJ1-2	.	CASSLEVGPYGYTF	TGTGCCAGCAGCTTGGAGGTCGGTCCCTATGGCTACACCTTC
TRBV11-2	.	TRBJ1-2	.	CASSLGGGALDGYTF	TGTGCCAGCAGCTTAGGCGGGGGCGCGCTCGATGGCTACACCTTC
TRBV28	few	TRBJ2-7	.	CASSLLNYEQYF	TGTGCCAGCAGTTTACTGAACTACGAGCAGTACTTC
TRBV18	.	TRBJ2-4	.	CASSPTGVAKNIQYF	TGTGCCAGCTCCCCCACCGGGGTAGCCAAAAACATTCAGTACTTC
TRBV28	.	TRBJ1-5	.	CASSQEQPQHF	TGTGCCAGCAGCCAAGAACAGCCCCAGCATTTT
TRBV6-5	.	TRBJ2-5	.	CASSYTGSSNQETQYF	TGTGCCAGCAGCTACACGGGTAGCTCGAATCAAGAGACCCAGTACTTC
TRBV7-2	.	TRBJ2-4	.	CASSFENIQYF	TGTGCCAGCAGCTTCGAAAACATTCAGTACTTC
TRBV6-1	few	TRBJ1-5	.	CASSEASIQPQHF	TGTGCCAGCAGTGAAGCTTCCATTCAGCCCCAGCATTTT
TRBV4-2	.	TRBJ1-5	.	CASSQDVQKDSNQPQHF	TGTGCCAGCAGCCAAGATGTACAGAAAGATAGCAATCAGCCCCAGCATTTT
TRBV5-4	many	TRBJ1-2	.	CASSLVRGGYGYTF	TGTGCCAGCAGCTTGGTCCGGGGTGGCTATGGCTACACCTTC
TRBV15	.	TRBJ2-7	.	CATSIAVTGLYEQYF	TGTGCCACCAGCATAGCCGTGACAGGACTCTACGAGCAGTACTTC
TRBV10-1	.	TRBJ1-1	.	CASSPSENTEAFF	TGCGCCAGCAGTCCTTCGGAAAACACTGAAGCTTTCTTT
TRBV2	few	TRBJ1-2	TRBD1	CASSSEGGTGGYYGYTF	TGTGCCAGTTCGAGTGAAGGAGGGACAGGAGGGTACTATGGCTACACCTTC
TRBV19	.	TRBJ2-2	.	CASQYLGQVAGELFF	TGTGCCAGTCAATATCTCGGGCAAGTCGCCGGGGAGCTGTTTTTT
TRBV4-2	.	TRBJ2-1	TRBD2	CASSHNEGGFNEQFF	TGTGCCAGCAGCCACAACGAGGGAGGGTTCAATGAGCAGTTCTTC
TRBV25-1	.	TRBJ2-2	.	CASSEYYGEDTGELFF	TGTGCCAGCAGTGAATATTACGGGGAGGACACCGGGGAGCTGTTTTTT
TRBV25-1	.	TRBJ2-1	.	CASNQGGGIDEQFF	TGTGCCAGCAACCAGGGTGGGGGGATCGATGAGCAGTTCTTC
TRBV19	.	TRBJ1-5	.	CASKGTEGNSNQPQHF	TGTGCCAGTAAGGGGACGGAAGGGAATAGCAATCAGCCCCAGCATTTT
TRBV5-1	.	TRBJ2-2	.	CASSLGASQDGELFF	TGCGCCAGCAGCTTGGGGGCTAGTCAAGACGGGGAGCTGTTTTTT
TRBV5-1	.	TRBJ2-7	.	CASSLRLGFSYEQYF	TGCGCCAGCAGCCTGCGATTAGGATTTTCCTACGAGCAGTACTTC
TRBV7-6	.	TRBJ2-2	.	CASSLANAANTGELFF	TGTGCCAGCAGCTTAGCGAACGCGGCGAACACCGGGGAGCTGTTTTTT
TRBV29-1	few	TRBJ1-2	.	CSVDGGLGGYTF	TGCAGCGTTGACGGCGGGCTGGGAGGCTACACCTTC
TRBV19	.	TRBJ2-1	.	CASSTTVLSYNEQFF	TGTGCCAGTAGTACTACAGTCTTGTCCTACAATGAGCAGTTCTTC
TRBV7-2	.	TRBJ2-7	.	CASSLVGDIAYAQYF	TGTGCCAGCAGCTTAGTCGGGGACATCGCTTACGCGCAGTACTTC
TRBV19	.	TRBJ2-2	TRBD1	CASSYPRQGGTGELFF	TGTGCCAGTAGTTACCCGAGACAGGGTGGAACCGGGGAGCTGTTTTTT
TRBV6-5	.	TRBJ2-7	.	CASSYSGLGYEQYF	TGTGCCAGCAGTTACTCGGGACTTGGATACGAGCAGTACTTC
TRBV27	.	TRBJ1-2	.	CASSLSQGLGYTF	TGTGCCAGCAGTTTAAGCCAGGGACTTGGCTACACCTTC
TRBV5-1	.	TRBJ2-2	TRBD2	CASSAAGLAGVGELFF	TGCGCCAGCAGCGCGGCAGGACTAGCGGGGGTCGGGGAGCTGTTTTTT
TRBV5-6	.	TRBJ1-2	.	CASSPYSEPYGYTF	TGTGCCAGCAGCCCTTACAGTGAACCCTATGGCTACACCTTC
TRBV18	.	TRBJ1-5	TRBD1	CASSQGGNQPQHF	TGTGCCAGCTCGCAGGGGGGGAATCAGCCCCAGCATTTT
TRBV9	.	TRBJ2-7	.	CASSVGMANSYEQYF	TGTGCCAGCAGCGTAGGGATGGCGAACTCCTACGAGCAGTACTTC
TRBV12-5	.	TRBJ1-2	TRBD1	CASSGQGAYGYTF	TGTGCTAGCTCTGGACAGGGGGCATATGGCTACACCTTC
TRBV28	.	TRBJ1-1	.	CASRLTRLGRGITEAFF	TGTGCCAGCAGACTAACCCGGCTTGGCAGGGGAATAACTGAAGCTTTCTTT
TRBV27	many	TRBJ2-7	TRBD2	CASSPGLAGVWSNEQYF	TGTGCCAGCAGTCCGGGACTAGCGGGAGTATGGTCGAACGAGCAGTACTTC
TRBV5-1	.	TRBJ2-2	TRBD1	CASGTGTEGTGELFF	TGCGCCAGCGGTACCGGGACAGAAGGCACCGGGGAGCTGTTTTTT
TRBV30	.	TRBJ1-1	.	CAWRFGGEGEAFF	TGTGCCTGGAGGTTCGGGGGGGAGGGTGAAGCTTTCTTT
TRBV7-8	.	TRBJ1-3	.	CASGGDFDFGNTIYF	TGTGCCTCCGGTGGGGACTTTGATTTTGGAAACACCATATATTTT
TRBV7-8	few	TRBJ1-3	.	CASSRGSGNTIYF	TGTGCCAGCAGCCGGGGATCTGGAAACACCATATATTTT
TRBV27	.	TRBJ2-7	TRBD2	CASRSGLAGAFEQYF	TGTGCCAGCAGGTCGGGACTAGCGGGAGCATTCGAGCAGTACTTC
TRBV27	.	TRBJ2-3	.	CASSLKESTDTQYF	TGTGCCAGCAGTTTAAAGGAAAGCACAGATACGCAGTATTTT
TRBV6-1	.	TRBJ1-3	.	CASSEEGLSGNTIYF	TGTGCCAGCAGTGAGGAAGGTCTTTCTGGAAACACCATATATTTT
TRBV11-2	.	TRBJ1-4	.	CASSPGSEKLFF	TGTGCCAGCAGCCCCGGTTCCGAAAAACTGTTTTTT
TRBV7-9	.	TRBJ2-3	TRBD2	CASSYKAGGKTDTQYF	TGTGCCAGCAGCTACAAAGCGGGAGGTAAAACAGATACGCAGTATTTT
TRBV11-2	once	TRBJ1-2	.	CASSPNDGEANYGYTF	TGTGCCAGCAGCCCGAATGATGGGGAAGCTAACTATGGCTACACCTTC
TRBV5-4	.	TRBJ2-3	TRBD2	CASSDARTSGSTDTQYF	TGTGCCAGCAGCGATGCGAGGACTAGCGGGAGTACAGATACGCAGTATTTT
TRBV11-2	.	TRBJ2-5	.	CASSLDQWETQYF	TGTGCCAGCAGCTTAGATCAGTGGGAGACCCAGTACTTC
TRBV7-2	.	TRBJ1-2	.	CASSLFDPKAYGYTF	TGTGCCAGCAGCTTATTCGACCCCAAGGCCTATGGCTACACCTTC
TRBV9	.	TRBJ2-7	TRBD2	CASSQREGKQYF	TGTGCCAGCAGCCAGCGGGAGGGCAAGCAGTACTTC
TRBV30	.	TRBJ2-4	TRBD1	CAMDRGQNIQYF	TGTGCTATGGACAGGGGGCAAAACATTCAGTACTTC
TRBV5-1	.	TRBJ2-7	.	CASSLTGTSYEQYF	TGCGCCAGCAGTCTAACAGGGACATCCTACGAGCAGTACTTC
TRBV25-1	.	TRBJ1-4	.	CASTTSRAGNEKLFF	TGTGCCAGCACGACTTCCAGAGCCGGTAATGAAAAACTGTTTTTT
TRBV18	.	TRBJ2-2	.	CASSPRGGTGELFF	TGTGCCAGCTCACCGAGAGGGGGTACCGGGGAGCTGTTTTTT
TRBV29-1	few	TRBJ2-1	TRBD2	CSSRLSGRAYNEQFF	TGCAGCTCTCGACTTAGCGGGAGGGCCTATAATGAGCAGTTCTTC
TRBV11-2	.	TRBJ2-5	.	CASSLLVWARTGETQYF	TGTGCCAGCAGCTTATTAGTTTGGGCACGAACGGGGGAGACCCAGTACTTC
TRBV10-3	.	TRBJ2-1	TRBD2	CAIRVAGGDEQFF	TGTGCCATCAGGGTAGCGGGAGGGGATGAGCAGTTCTTC